What follows are 31 T cell receptor beta chains derived from one specimen sequenced in a study of T cell changes during pregnancy in multiple sclerosis. TCRdb keeps only in-frame clones here, not all; method: immunoSEQ multiplex PCR. The sample carries 79,000 or so clones, more than 85% recorded once. This specimen was peripheral blood, taken before pregnancy. The receptors shown here come from a female donor with multiple sclerosis, enrolled in a pregnancy study.

The chain employs TRBV5-6 and TRBJ1-2; the D is unclear. V was shortened by 0 bases and J by 4 bases, with 7 bases between the two germline ends. The germline V gene has CDR1 SGHDT and CDR2 YYEEEE. There are 13 residues in the CDR3. CDR3 sequence (DNA): TGTGCCAGCAGCTTGGATCGTTCCTATGGCTACACCTTC. Protein: CASSLDRSYGYTF.

CDR3 sequence reads: CASSQEWKRTSGYQPQHF. CDR3 in DNA: TGCGCCAGCAGCCAAGAGTGGAAGAGAACCTCCGGGTATCAGCCCCAGCATTTT. J is TRBJ1-5 and V is TRBV4-3; D call uncertain. Looked up from germline, CDR1 is LGHNA and CDR2 is YSLEER. The CDR3 covers 18 residues. Trimming cost V 0 bases and J 5 bases, with 20 bases left between them.

This chain links TRBV10-3 with TRBJ2-7; TRBD1 matches at 8 bases. This CDR3 is 13 amino acids long. The V gene end was trimmed by 5 bases and the J gene end by 3 bases; junction bases not matched to a gene: 3. The V gene's germline CDR1 is ENHRY and CDR2 SYGVKD. The CDR3 spells CAISQGANYEQYF. The CDR3 DNA follows: TGTGCCATCAGTCAGGGGGCGAACTACGAGCAGTACTTC.

This chain joins TRBV19 and TRBJ1-2, with D possibly being TRBD1 (6 bases). This CDR3 contains 13 residues. CDR1 is LNHDA and CDR2 is SQIVND in the germline V gene (reference sequence). Between the trimmed V and J ends, which lost 7 bases and 3 bases, there was a span of 12 bases. The CDR3 DNA sequence: TGTGCCAGTACTGAGACAGGCGACTATGGCTACACCTTC. It encodes CASTETGDYGYTF.

The J gene is TRBJ2-7, the V gene TRBV4-1, with 8 positions matching TRBD2. The CDR3 consists of 14 residues. The V gene's germline CDR1 is MGHRA and CDR2 YSYEKL. The trim removed 0 bases at V and 7 bases at J, leaving 5 bases unmatched. This CDR3 is CASSQEPAGGEQYF. The CDR3, as DNA: TGCGCCAGCAGCCAAGAACCCGCGGGGGGAGAGCAGTACTTC.

V and J are TRBV18 and TRBJ2-7; 7 positions match TRBD1. Germline assignment: CDR1 KGHSH and CDR2 LQKENI. V trimming: 2 bases; J trimming: 2 bases; junction bases outside the gene matches: 9. The CDR3 covers 16 residues. The CDR3 reads CASSPGAGTATYEQYF. The DNA of the CDR3 is TGTGCCAGCTCACCAGGAGCCGGGACAGCGACCTACGAGCAGTACTTC. Drawing the rest from reference TRBV18 and TRBJ2-7, the complete variable domain is NAGVMQNPRHLVRRRGQEARLRCSPMKGHSHVYWYRQLPEEGLKFMVYLQKENIIDESGMPKERFSAEFPKEGPSILRIQQVVRGDSAAYFCASSPGAGTATYEQYFGPGTRLTVT.

This clone was seen only once. The CDR3 protein is CTSSQAGQGRVMEQFF. CDR3 DNA sequence: TGCACCAGCAGCCAAGCGGGACAGGGACGGGTCATGGAGCAGTTCTTC. This chain uses TRBV1 with TRBJ2-1; TRBD1 is the table's D call, not checked against the DNA. TRBV1 is marked as a pseudogene. The length of the CDR3 is 16 residues.

The rearrangement links TRBV19 to TRBJ2-1; weak D call: TRBD1 (6 bases). This CDR3 comprises 14 residues. Germline CDR1 and CDR2: LNHDA and SQIVND (reference sequence). V gave up 5 bases and J gave up 6 bases, with 14 bases separating them. For the CDR3, the DNA is TGTGCCAGTAGTCTCAACAGGGCTGGCAATGAGCAGTTCTTC. Translation gives CASSLNRAGNEQFF. The full variable domain, with the rest looked up from reference TRBV19 and TRBJ2-1, is DGGITQSPKYLFRKEGQNVTLSCEQNLNHDAMYWYRQDPGQGLRLIYYSQIVNDFQKGDIAEGYSVSREKKESFPLTVTSAQKNPTAFYLCASSLNRAGNEQFFGPGTRLTVL.

The chain joins TRBV5-1 to TRBJ1-1; 9 bases map to TRBD1. This CDR3 region has 13 residues. Germline V gene data show CDR1 as SGHRS and CDR2 as YFSETQ. The trim removed 9 bases at V and 5 bases at J, leaving 8 bases unmatched. CDR3 DNA: TGCGCCACCTCACAGGGGGCGGAAACTGAAGCTTTCTTT. This gives the protein CATSQGAETEAFF.

This chain joins TRBV6-5 and TRBJ1-1, with 10 bases matching TRBD1. Germline V CDR1 and CDR2: MNHEY, SVGAGI. V lost 8 bases to trimming and J lost 11 bases; unmatched junction nucleotides: 14. The CDR3 sequence is 14 residues long. CDR3 DNA sequence: TGTGCCAGCCAGGGACAGGGGTCCTCGGAGGTGGCTTTCTTT. Protein sequence: CASQGQGSSEVAFF.

This clone appeared a few times. J is TRBJ2-7 and V is TRBV2, with D possibly TRBD1 on 5 matching bases. The germline V gene encodes CDR1 SNHLY and CDR2 FYNNEI. V was shortened by 3 bases and J by 7 bases, with 10 bases between the two germline ends. CDR3 size: 12 residues. The CDR3 loop reads CASSEVGVEQYF. CDR3 nucleotides: TGTGCCAGCAGTGAGGTAGGGGTGGAGCAGTACTTC.

The genes are TRBV18 and TRBJ1-1, with 8 bases that match TRBD1. The CDR3 covers 16 residues. Per germline, CDR1 KGHSH and CDR2 LQKENI. V was clipped by 2 bases and J by 1 base; unmatched bases: 6. The CDR3 DNA reads as TGTGCCAGCTCACCAAGGCAGGGGGCTAGGAACACTGAAGCTTTCTTT. Amino acids: CASSPRQGARNTEAFF.

To note about this clone: Different DNA sequences within this sample yield the same CDR3. J is TRBJ2-7 and V is TRBV6-5, with 8 bases matching TRBD2. V shed 0 bases, J shed 1 base, and the junction held 2 bases outside the gene matches. Germline V lookup: CDR1 MNHEY, CDR2 SVGAGI. The CDR3 totals 15 residues. The CDR3 sequence: CASSYSPSGSYEQYF. In DNA form, the CDR3 reads TGTGCCAGCAGTTACTCGCCTAGCGGGTCCTACGAGCAGTACTTC.

The genes are TRBV7-2 and TRBJ1-2; D perhaps matches TRBD1 (5 bases). The CDR3 has 12 residues. V was trimmed by 0 bases and J by 8 bases, leaving 7 bases between them. The V gene's germline CDR1 is SGHTA and CDR2 FQGNSA. The CDR3 DNA reads TGTGCCAGCAGCTTAGCGCAGGGAGGCTACACCTTC. This sequence encodes CASSLAQGGYTF.

The V call is TRBV30, the J call TRBJ2-5, with TRBD2 as a possible D gene (6 bases). Trimming left V 2 bases short and J 5 bases short, with 18 bases between. Germline values: CDR1 GTSNPN, CDR2 SVGIG (reference sequence). The CDR3 runs 15 residues. CDR3: CAWSTAGSPGETQYF. The CDR3 DNA sequence: TGTGCCTGGAGTACAGCGGGCAGCCCGGGGGAGACCCAGTACTTC.

The chain has TRBV11-3 and TRBJ1-2, with TRBD1 matching over 8 bases. The CDR3 is made up of 14 amino acids. V shed 5 bases, J shed 5 bases, and the junction held 7 bases outside the gene matches. In germline, CDR1 is SGHNT, CDR2 YENEEA. CDR3 residues: CASSTGTGSYGYTF. The DNA of the CDR3 is TGTGCCAGCAGCACAGGGACAGGTTCATATGGCTACACCTTC. Complete variable domain (other parts from reference TRBV11-3 and TRBJ1-2): EAGVVQSPRYKIIEKKQPVAFWCNPISGHNTLYWYLQNLGQGPELLIRYENEEAVDDSQLPKDRFSAERLKGVDSTLKIQPAELGDSAVYLCASSTGTGSYGYTFGSGTRLTVV.

V is TRBV29-1 and J is TRBJ2-2; D may be TRBD1 (6 bases). V shed 6 bases and J shed 4 bases, with 15 bases lying between them. The CDR3 spans 14 residues. Germline V CDR1 and CDR2: SQVTM, ANQGSEA. The CDR3 region is CSVKQGRGTGELFF. In DNA form, the CDR3 reads TGCAGCGTCAAACAGGGAAGGGGCACCGGGGAGCTGTTTTTT.

This clone was detected once. This sequence joins TRBV7-2 and TRBJ1-5; possibly TRBD1 for D (6 bases). Trimming pared 1 base from V and 6 bases from J, leaving 7 bases between. The CDR3 consists of 13 residues. From germline, CDR1 is SGHTA and CDR2 FQGNSA. The CDR3 coding sequence is TGTGCCAGCAGCTTAGAAGGGGGTCAGCCCCAGCATTTT. This encodes CASSLEGGQPQHF.

The gene calls are TRBV7-9 and TRBJ1-1; D not resolved. This CDR3 has 18 amino acids. V lost 5 bases and J lost 1, with 23 bases in between. CDR1 is SEHNR and CDR2 is FQNEAQ in the germline V gene (reference sequence). The CDR3 here is CASSRIQTLFSKNTEAFF. The CDR3 nucleotides read TGTGCCAGCAGCCGGATCCAAACTTTATTTAGCAAGAACACTGAAGCTTTCTTT.

In its sample, this clone was seen a few times. The V and J genes are TRBV30 and TRBJ1-1; D ambiguous. Germline-derived CDR1 and CDR2 are GTSNPN and SVGIG (reference sequence). V was trimmed by 2 bases and J by 3 bases, leaving 4 bases between them. The CDR3 totals 11 residues. The CDR3 reads CAWSSYTEAFF. CDR3 bases: TGTGCCTGGAGTTCCTACACTGAAGCTTTCTTT.

The V gene is TRBV5-1, the J gene TRBJ2-7, with 7 bases lining up with TRBD2. There are 16 residues in the CDR3. Germline loops: CDR1 SGHRS, CDR2 YFSETQ. V lost 4 bases to trimming and J lost 2 bases; unmatched junction nucleotides: 12. CDR3 DNA: TGCGCCAGCAGCGGGCCAGCGGGACTCATCACCTACGAGCAGTACTTC. Protein sequence: CASSGPAGLITYEQYF.

This clone has only one observation. CDR3 loop: CASSPGGGIGTDTQYF. The CDR3 bases are TGTGCCAGCAGCCCTGGGGGGGGGATAGGAACAGATACGCAGTATTTT. The rearrangement uses TRBV7-6 and TRBJ2-3; TRBD2 aligns across 7 bases. The CDR3 covers 16 residues. Germline CDR1 reads SGHVS; CDR2 reads FNYEAQ. V lost 5 bases to trimming and J lost 3 bases; unmatched junction nucleotides: 11.

This chain links TRBV6-5 with TRBJ2-2; 8 nucleotides agree with TRBD2. This CDR3 is built from 15 residues. Germline loops: CDR1 MNHEY, CDR2 SVGAGI. V dropped 3 bases and J dropped 1; count of bases not matched to a gene: 1. In nucleotides, the CDR3 is TGTGCCAGCAGTTATGCGGGAGGGAACACCGGGGAGCTGTTTTTT. Its translation is CASSYAGGNTGELFF.

V usage is TRBV29-1 and J usage is TRBJ1-1, with TRBD1 identical over 7 bases. The CDR3 runs to 14 residues. J was trimmed by 1 base and V by 5 bases; bases with no gene match: 7. In germline, CDR1 is SQVTM, CDR2 ANQGSEA. Here the CDR3 DNA reads TGCAGCGTTAAAGGGGGCCACCCGAACACTGAAGCTTTCTTT. Translating gives CSVKGGHPNTEAFF. The full variable domain, completed using reference TRBV29-1 and TRBJ1-1, is SAVISQKPSRDICQRGTSLTIQCQVDSQVTMMFWYRQQPGQSLTLIATANQGSEATYESGFVIDKFPISRPNLTFSTLTVSNMSPEDSSIYLCSVKGGHPNTEAFFGQGTRLTVV.

The chain employs TRBV27 and TRBJ1-1, with TRBD1 identical over 7 bases. The length of the CDR3 is 13 residues. V lost 5 bases to trimming and J lost 6 bases; unmatched junction nucleotides: 6. Germline V CDR1 and CDR2: MNHEY, SMNVEV (reference sequence). The CDR3 region is CASSPTGASEAFF. Written as DNA, the CDR3 is TGTGCCAGCAGTCCCACAGGGGCTTCTGAAGCTTTCTTT.

The gene calls are TRBV7-9 and TRBJ1-2, with no clear D. The CDR3 is made up of 14 amino acids. V dropped 2 bases and J dropped 10 bases, with 17 bases sitting between them. CDR1 SEHNR and CDR2 FQNEAQ come from the germline V gene (reference sequence). The CDR3 is CASSLIIARLDYTF. CDR3 DNA sequence: TGTGCCAGCAGCTTAATTATAGCCCGTTTAGACTACACCTTC.

The chain uses TRBV5-6 and TRBJ1-6; D is undetermined. CDR3 size: 14 residues. The germline V gene has CDR1 SGHDT and CDR2 YYEEEE. V lost 2 bases and J lost 6, with 9 bases in between. CDR3 nucleotide sequence: TGTGCCAGCAGCTTTGAGAGGGTTAATTCACCCCTCCACTTT. As protein: CASSFERVNSPLHF.

As for this clone: The junction does not match germline at one end; this may be a read error. DNA for the CDR3: TGTGCCAGCGCGGTCAGCCCCTTC. Protein sequence: CASAVSPF. V and J are TRBV5-4 and TRBJ1-2; D is unresolved. This CDR3 region has 8 residues. CDR1 is SGHNT, CDR2 YYREEE, per germline (reference sequence).

The chain is built from TRBV10-3 and TRBJ1-4; no clear D gene. CDR1 and CDR2 from the germline V gene are ENHRY and SYGVKD. This CDR3 has 18 residues. Trimming stripped 3 bases from V and 0 bases from J, with 17 bases between. The chain's CDR3 is CAISEREVSRSTNEKLFF. CDR3 DNA: TGTGCCATCAGTGAAAGAGAAGTTTCACGTTCAACTAATGAAAAACTGTTTTTT.

This rearrangement joins TRBV7-6 to TRBJ2-3, with 8 bases that match TRBD2. V lost 5 bases, J lost 0 bases, and 10 bases stayed unmatched. The CDR3 length is 17 residues. CDR1 and CDR2 (germline): SGHVS, FNYEAQ. This chain's CDR3 is CASSQREAGGSTDTQYF. In nucleotides, the CDR3 is TGTGCCAGCAGCCAACGGGAGGCGGGGGGAAGCACAGATACGCAGTATTTT.

This clone was seen once. CDR3 region: CAWSHQGGGYNEQFF. CDR3 sequence (DNA): TGTGCCTGGAGTCATCAAGGGGGAGGGTACAATGAGCAGTTCTTC. The rearrangement links TRBV30 to TRBJ2-1, with D tentatively TRBD2 (7 bases). The CDR3 is 15 amino acids. The germline CDR1 and CDR2 sequences are GTSNPN and SVGIG (reference sequence). Trimming shortened V by 2 bases and J by 4 bases, and 15 bases separated the two germline ends.